Sequencing of this T cell receptor (beta chain) was carried out in a study of glioma-infiltrating T cells. The ends were cut back, 4 bases at V and 3 bases at J, with 10 bases in the middle. Germline V gene lookup returns CDR1 SQVTM and CDR2 ANQGSEA. This CDR3 comprises 12 residues. The iRepertoire nested amplicon-rescue multiplex PCR amplified TCR alpha and beta CDR3s from RNA. MiXCR was run by TCRdb on the multiplex PCR reads, yielding one entry per CDR3 protein. The sample contains approximately 120,000 distinct CDR3 sequences, less than 30% of which appear only once. This clonotype was detected once.

Sequencing input: glioma tissue, nonneoplastic brain tissue, or PBMCs (not recorded which). V and J are TRBV29-1 and TRBJ2-7; D gene uncertain. This receptor was obtained from a human donor with low-grade glioma or glioblastoma, undergoing nonglioma brain surgery, or in good health (not recorded which). The CDR3 sequence is CSVADNFYEQYF. CDR3 coding DNA: TGCAGCGTTGCTGACAACTTCTACGAGCAGTACTTC.